This T cell receptor (beta chain) was documented in a study of shared clonotypes between healthy human individuals. A CD45RA+ naive subset and a CD45RA-negative memory subset were split from CD4+ cells. This clone was counted only a few times. Its antigen remains unknown. This table comes from immunoSEQ multiplex PCR, and its TCRdb copy is limited to in-frame clones, with some not included. The top ten hold approximately 1.5% of the sample, which has about 960,000 clones, 76% seen once. Trimming pared 2 bases from V and 4 bases from J, leaving 8 bases between. Germline V gives CDR1 LGHNT, CDR2 FRNRAP. The CDR3 length is 13 residues. Study conclusions and caveats: The small donor group covered limited genetic and exposure diversity. Blood alone was sampled, and tissue repertoires likely differ.

The sample comprised memory CD4+ T cells sorted from blood. Subset indicated: CD45RA-negative fraction. The sequence was collected from a man aged 18-30 years in good health. This sequence joins TRBV12-5 and TRBJ1-1; TRBD1 might be the D (6 bases). The CDR3, as DNA: TGTGCTAGTGGTTTGCAGGGGACCACTGAAGCTTTCTTT. It specifies CASGLQGTTEAFF.